The 27 T cell receptor beta chains below come from one sample, sequenced in a study of T-cell memory formation after mild COVID-19. TCRdb processed the 5' RACE reads anew with MiXCR; each CDR3 protein has one entry. Here the sample spans 220,000 or so distinct CDR3 sequences, roughly 10% being singletons. Source material: PBMCs or a T cell subset sorted from them (not recorded which). These receptors were taken from a man between 18 and 35 years old who had mild COVID-19 (a few samples of this study predate the infection). Cell type and time point are not known.

This clonotype appeared a few times. The chain recombines TRBV30 with TRBJ1-1; D remains ambiguous. The CDR3 has 13 residues. The V and J ends lost 3 bases and 3 bases respectively, with 11 bases between them. The germline V gene encodes CDR1 GTSNPN and CDR2 SVGIG (reference sequence). The CDR3 DNA is TGTGCCTGGAGAGGACCTTGGGACACTGAAGCTTTCTTT. This codes for CAWRGPWDTEAFF.

The gene calls are TRBV12-3 or TRBV12-4 and TRBJ2-7; perhaps D is TRBD1 or TRBD2 (5 bases each). This CDR3 region has 15 residues. V dropped 0 bases and J dropped 3 bases, with 12 bases sitting between them. DNA of the CDR3: TGTGCCAGCAGTTTAGCAGGGACGCTAAACTACGAGCAGTACTTC. Translated: CASSLAGTLNYEQYF.

This clonotype was picked up a small number of times. The CDR3 sequence: CASSLARVSGYTF. In DNA form, the CDR3 reads TGTGCCAGCAGTTTAGCCCGGGTCTCGGGCTACACCTTC. The chain recombines TRBV12-3 or TRBV12-4 with TRBJ1-2; D remains unclear. This CDR3 spans 13 amino acids. Trimming stripped 0 bases from V and 8 bases from J, with 10 bases between.

The chain combines TRBV5-1 with TRBJ1-4; D is undetermined. Trimming pared 7 bases from V and 1 base from J, leaving 11 bases between. This CDR3 spans 14 amino acids. Germline lookup yields CDR1 SGHRS and CDR2 YFSETQ. The CDR3 protein is CASSRDITNEKLFF. Here the CDR3 DNA reads TGCGCCAGCTCGCGGGATATAACTAATGAAAAACTGTTTTTT. The full variable domain, its missing parts supplied by reference TRBV5-1 and TRBJ1-4, is KAGVTQTPRYLIKTRGQQVTLSCSPISGHRSVSWYQQTPGQGLQFLFEYFSETQRNKGNFPGRFSGRQFSNSRSEMNVSTLELGDSALYLCASSRDITNEKLFFGSGTQLSVL.

This clonotype was recorded at least ten times. This sequence joins TRBV5-6 and TRBJ2-1; D may be TRBD2 (6 bases). V was clipped by 6 bases and J by 3 bases, with 10 bases between them. The germline V gene encodes CDR1 SGHDT and CDR2 YYEEEE. CDR3 size: 13 residues. In nucleotides, the CDR3 is TGTGCCAGCACACGGGGGTTCTACAATGAGCAGTTCTTC. This encodes CASTRGFYNEQFF. The variable domain in full, with the rest retrieved from reference TRBV5-6 and TRBJ2-1, is DAGVTQSPTHLIKTRGQQVTLRCSPKSGHDTVSWYQQALGQGPQFIFQYYEEEERQRGNFPDRFSGHQFPNYSSELNVNALLLGDSALYLCASTRGFYNEQFFGPGTRLTVL.

In its sample, this clonotype was seen many times. CDR3: CASSYVGTEGVYGYTF. In nucleotides, the CDR3 is TGTGCCAGCAGTTACGTCGGGACGGAGGGAGTCTATGGCTACACCTTC. V gene TRBV6-5 combines with J gene TRBJ1-2; possible D gene TRBD1, 5 bases. Germline CDR1 is MNHEY and CDR2 is SVGAGI. Trimming shortened V by 2 bases and J by 4 bases, and 17 bases separated the two germline ends. The CDR3 has 16 residues.

This clonotype was seen only a few times. The chain combines TRBV4-3 with TRBJ2-7; weak D call: TRBD1 (5 bases). With 0 bases removed from V and 0 bases from J, the gap between germline ends came to 12 bases. The germline gives CDR1 LGHNA, CDR2 YSLEER. This CDR3 has 16 residues. CDR3 in DNA: TGCGCCAGCAGCCAAGAGGCAGGGTTGGACTCCTACGAGCAGTACGTC. Protein: CASSQEAGLDSYEQYV.

This clonotype was recorded a few times. V gene TRBV5-6 combines with J gene TRBJ2-5; D is ambiguous. The V and J ends lost 4 bases and 5 bases respectively, with 9 bases between them. The V gene's germline CDR1 is SGHDT and CDR2 YYEEEE. CDR3 size: 12 residues. CDR3 nucleotides: TGTGCCAGCAGCATCATACGGGAGACCCAGTACTTC. Translation: CASSIIRETQYF.

The genes are TRBV7-9 and TRBJ2-5, with 8 nucleotides matching TRBD2. This CDR3 has 14 amino acids. Germline CDR1 and CDR2: SEHNR and FQNEAQ (reference sequence). J gave up 5 bases and V 5 bases, and 7 bases lay outside the gene matches. DNA for the CDR3: TGTGCCAGCAGCCTGCGGGGGGTAGGGGAGACCCAGTACTTC. Amino acid sequence: CASSLRGVGETQYF.

The sample holds a few counts of this clonotype. The chain recombines TRBV28 with TRBJ2-5; D call uncertain. This CDR3 region has 14 residues. Between the trimmed V and J ends, which lost 2 bases and 4 bases, there was a span of 11 bases. Germline V CDR1 and CDR2: MDHEN, SYDVKM. The CDR3 region has the DNA TGTGCCAGCAGTTTACCCTCCAACGTAGAGACCCAGTACTTC. Residues: CASSLPSNVETQYF.

The sample holds a few counts of this clonotype. Relative to the germline gene, one junction end is altered; a read error may explain this. The gene calls are TRBV6-5 and TRBJ2-5; 7 bases fit TRBD1. CDR1 and CDR2 (germline): MNHEY, SVGAGI. This CDR3 is 15 amino acids long. In DNA, the CDR3 is TGTGCAAGCAGGGGGACCCAGGGGAGACAAGAGACCCAGTACTTC. Protein sequence: CASRGTQGRQETQYF.

This clonotype was found many times. The germline gene is not matched at one end of the junction; a read error may be the cause. The chain employs TRBV5-6 and TRBJ2-3; D is unclear. Germline-derived CDR1 and CDR2 are SGHDT and YYEEEE. This CDR3 has 13 amino acids. The CDR3 nucleotides are TGCGCCAGCAGCTTGGGCCCCACAGATACGCAGTATTTT. Translation: CASSLGPTDTQYF. Based on the CDR3 plus reference TRBV5-6 and TRBJ2-3, the full variable domain is DAGVTQSPTHLIKTRGQQVTLRCSPKSGHDTVSWYQQALGQGPQFIFQYYEEEERQRGNFPDRFSGHQFPNYSSELNVNALLLGDSALYLCASSLGPTDTQYFGPGTRLTVL.

This clonotype came up a few times. The chain recombines TRBV20-1 with TRBJ2-1, with 7 bases that match TRBD2. The CDR3 consists of 13 residues. Germline V gene data show CDR1 as DFQATT and CDR2 as SNEGSKA (reference sequence). The V gene end was trimmed by 3 bases and the J gene end by 5 bases; junction bases not matched to a gene: 4. The CDR3 bases are TGCAGTGCTAGTCGCGGGGGTAACAATGAGCAGTTCTTC. The encoded protein is CSASRGGNNEQFF.

The rearrangement joins TRBV7-2 to TRBJ2-1, with D tentatively TRBD2 (6 bases). CDR1 SGHTA and CDR2 FQGNSA come from the germline V gene. Between the trimmed V and J ends, which lost 3 bases and 0 bases, there was a span of 12 bases. The CDR3 is made up of 16 amino acids. The CDR3 sequence is CASSFGGARSYNEQFF. For the CDR3, the DNA is TGTGCCAGCAGCTTTGGCGGGGCCCGCTCCTACAATGAGCAGTTCTTC.

The rearrangement joins TRBV2 to TRBJ1-2, with D perhaps TRBD1 (5 bases). Germline V gene lookup returns CDR1 SNHLY and CDR2 FYNNEI. V was trimmed by 4 bases and J by 8 bases, leaving 11 bases between them. The CDR3 has 12 residues. CDR3 nucleotides: TGTGCCAGCAGTGTTGCAGGGCGGGGCTACACCTTC. The encoded protein is CASSVAGRGYTF.

Comments on this clonotype: A junction boundary mismatches the germline segment, possibly from a read error. The gene calls are TRBV12-3 or TRBV12-4 and TRBJ2-2; D gene ambiguous. The CDR3 totals 14 residues. The CDR3 coding sequence is TGTGCCAGCAGATTAGACGAAAACACCGGGGAGCTGTTTTTT. Encoded protein: CASRLDENTGELFF.

The chain uses TRBV5-1 and TRBJ2-4; D tentatively fits TRBD1 or TRBD2 (5 bases each). V lost 2 bases to trimming and J lost 9 bases, with 12 bases between them. The CDR3 has 13 residues. Per the germline V gene, CDR1 is SGHRS and CDR2 is YFSETQ. For the CDR3, the DNA is TGCGCCAGCAGCTTATCTCCAGGGAGCATTCAGTACTTC. This translates into CASSLSPGSIQYF. Looking up the rest from reference TRBV5-1 and TRBJ2-4 gives the full variable domain: KAGVTQTPRYLIKTRGQQVTLSCSPISGHRSVSWYQQTPGQGLQFLFEYFSETQRNKGNFPGRFSGRQFSNSRSEMNVSTLELGDSALYLCASSLSPGSIQYFGAGTRLSVL.

This chain uses TRBV20-1 with TRBJ2-5, with a possible D match to TRBD1 (7 bases). This CDR3 region has 14 residues. The V gene's germline CDR1 is DFQATT and CDR2 SNEGSKA (reference sequence). V lost 5 bases, J lost 4 bases, and 17 bases lay in between. The CDR3 region is CSAGGAGGRETQYF. CDR3 sequence (DNA): TGCAGTGCTGGAGGGGCAGGGGGGAGAGAGACCCAGTACTTC.

Notes on this clonotype: This clone may be a read error of a much larger clone one base away. V usage is TRBV7-9 and J usage is TRBJ2-1; no firm D call. The CDR3 spans 13 residues. Germline V gene lookup returns CDR1 SEHNR and CDR2 FQNEAQ (reference sequence). Trimming took off 7 bases at V and 6 bases at J, with 13 bases between the two ends. Here the CDR3 DNA reads TGTGCCAGCATGGATGGTGGGTTCAATGAGCAGTTCTTC. This translates into CASMDGGFNEQFF.

This rearrangement joins TRBV12-3 or TRBV12-4 to TRBJ2-5; D might be TRBD1 (6 bases). V was pared by 6 bases and J by 5 bases, with 16 bases between. The CDR3 runs 14 residues. In DNA form, the CDR3 reads TGTGCCAGCAGCCCCAATACAGGGAAGGAGACCCAGTACTTC. Protein product: CASSPNTGKETQYF.

V and J are TRBV7-2 and TRBJ1-5, with TRBD1 matching 7 bases. Germline values: CDR1 SGHTA, CDR2 FQGNSA. Trimming cost V 5 bases and J 11 bases; bases outside gene matches: 18. This CDR3 has 16 amino acids. The CDR3 nucleotides read TGTGCCAGCAGCGGGAGTGGGACAGTCGTCGCCGGGGCCCAGCATTTT. The encoded protein is CASSGSGTVVAGAQHF.

The chain uses TRBV9 and TRBJ2-1, with 9 nucleotides matching TRBD2. The germline gives CDR1 SGDLS, CDR2 YYNGEE. V was clipped by 0 bases and J by 6 bases; unmatched bases: 4. The CDR3 runs 15 residues. CDR3: CASSVGSGGTNEQFF. CDR3 DNA sequence: TGTGCCAGCAGCGTAGGAAGCGGGGGGACCAATGAGCAGTTCTTC.

This clonotype was counted many times. The V and J genes are TRBV5-1 and TRBJ2-3; 9 bases align to TRBD2. In germline, CDR1 is SGHRS, CDR2 YFSETQ. The CDR3 is 15 residues long. V lost 3 bases and J lost 2; bases outside the gene matches: 4. Here the CDR3 DNA reads TGCGCCAGCAGCTCTAGCGGGGCGCCCACAGATACGCAGTATTTT. This sequence encodes CASSSSGAPTDTQYF.

This clonotype was seen a few times. The rearrangement uses TRBV5-1 and TRBJ2-7; D gene uncertain. Germline V CDR1 and CDR2: SGHRS, YFSETQ. The CDR3 sequence is 14 residues long. The V end lost 0 bases, the J end lost 3 bases, and 10 bases lay between the germline ends. As DNA, the CDR3 is TGCGCCAGCAGCTTGGCGCCGAGAGACTACGAGCAGTACGTC. Its translation is CASSLAPRDYEQYV.

The chain combines TRBV5-1 with TRBJ2-2; 7 positions agree with TRBD1. The CDR3 length is 15 residues. Looked up from germline, CDR1 is SGHRS and CDR2 is YFSETQ. The junction had 4 bases not matched to a gene; V was cut back by 0 bases and J by 5 bases. CDR3 bases: TGCGCCAGCAGCTTGGCGACAGGGAATACCGGGGAGCTGTTTTTT. Amino acid sequence: CASSLATGNTGELFF. Full variable domain (outside the CDR3, taken from reference TRBV5-1 and TRBJ2-2): KAGVTQTPRYLIKTRGQQVTLSCSPISGHRSVSWYQQTPGQGLQFLFEYFSETQRNKGNFPGRFSGRQFSNSRSEMNVSTLELGDSALYLCASSLATGNTGELFFGEGSRLTVL.

In its sample, this clonotype was seen many times. The V gene is TRBV7-2, the J gene TRBJ1-1; TRBD1 is a possible D gene (6 bases). Trimming shortened V by 7 bases and J by 1 base, and 10 bases separated the two germline ends. There are 13 residues in the CDR3. Germline CDR1 reads SGHTA; CDR2 reads FQGNSA. CDR3 DNA: TGTGCCAGCACTGGACAGAGGAACACTGAAGCTTTCTTT. Its protein is CASTGQRNTEAFF. The variable domain in full, with the rest retrieved from reference TRBV7-2 and TRBJ1-1, is GAGVSQSPSNKVTEKGKDVELRCDPISGHTALYWYRQSLGQGLEFLIYFQGNSAPDKSGLPSDRFSAERTGGSVSTLTIQRTQQEDSAVYLCASTGQRNTEAFFGQGTRLTVV.

This clonotype was seen a few times. The chain combines TRBV6-1 with TRBJ2-2, with unresolved D. V lost 8 bases and J 3 bases, leaving 13 bases between the germline ends. The CDR3 consists of 14 residues. Germline V gene data show CDR1 as MNHNS and CDR2 as SASEGT. The CDR3 DNA reads TGTGCCAGCGCCTTAGGCTCTCACACCGGGGAGCTGTTTTTT. Protein: CASALGSHTGELFF.